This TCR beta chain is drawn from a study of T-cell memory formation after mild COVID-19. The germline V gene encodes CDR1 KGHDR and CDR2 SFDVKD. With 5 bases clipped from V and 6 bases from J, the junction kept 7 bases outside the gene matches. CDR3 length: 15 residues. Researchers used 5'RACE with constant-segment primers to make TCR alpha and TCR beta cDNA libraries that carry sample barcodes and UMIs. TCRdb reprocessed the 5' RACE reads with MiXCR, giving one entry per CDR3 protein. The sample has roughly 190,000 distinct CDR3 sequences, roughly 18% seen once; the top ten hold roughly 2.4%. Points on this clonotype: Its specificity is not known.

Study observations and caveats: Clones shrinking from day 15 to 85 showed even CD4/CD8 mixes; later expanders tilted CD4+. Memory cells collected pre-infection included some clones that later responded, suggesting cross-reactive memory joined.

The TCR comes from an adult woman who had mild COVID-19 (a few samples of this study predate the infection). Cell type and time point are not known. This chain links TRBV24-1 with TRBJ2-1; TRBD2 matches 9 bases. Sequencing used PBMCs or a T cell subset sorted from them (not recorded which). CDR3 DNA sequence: TGTGCCACCAGTGGATTTAGCGGGGGAGTCAATGAGCAGTTCTTC. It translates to CATSGFSGGVNEQFF.